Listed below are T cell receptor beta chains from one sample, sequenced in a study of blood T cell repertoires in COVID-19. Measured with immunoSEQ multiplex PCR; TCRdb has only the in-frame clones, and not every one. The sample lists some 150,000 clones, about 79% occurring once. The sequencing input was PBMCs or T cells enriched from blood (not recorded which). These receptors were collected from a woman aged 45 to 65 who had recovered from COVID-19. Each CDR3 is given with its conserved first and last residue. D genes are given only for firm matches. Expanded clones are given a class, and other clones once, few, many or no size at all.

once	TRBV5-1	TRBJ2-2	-	CASSLASNTGELFF	TGCGCCAGCAGCTTGGCTTCTAACACCGGGGAGCTGTTTTTT
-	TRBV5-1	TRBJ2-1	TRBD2	CASSLAPAGVHNEQFF	TGCGCCAGCAGCTTGGCCCCAGCGGGGGTCCACAATGAGCAGTTCTTC
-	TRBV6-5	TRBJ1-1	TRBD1	CASSLTGTGYTEAFF	TGTGCCAGCAGTTTGACAGGGACGGGTTACACTGAAGCTTTCTTT
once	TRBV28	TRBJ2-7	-	CASNPGSYEQYF	TGTGCCAGCAACCCGGGGTCCTACGAGCAGTACTTC
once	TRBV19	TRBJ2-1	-	CASSIDLGVVSYNEQFF	TGTGCCAGTAGTATAGATCTAGGGGTCGTCTCCTACAATGAGCAGTTCTTC
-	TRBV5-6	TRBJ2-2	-	CASSSKESNTGELFF	TGTGCCAGCAGCTCAAAGGAGTCGAACACCGGGGAGCTGTTTTTT
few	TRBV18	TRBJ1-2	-	CASSGRQEEGYTF	TGTGCCAGCTCTGGCAGGCAGGAAGAAGGCTACACCTTC
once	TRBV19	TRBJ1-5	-	CASSLGGVSNQPQHF	TGTGCCAGTAGTCTCGGGGGGGTTAGCAATCAGCCCCAGCATTTT
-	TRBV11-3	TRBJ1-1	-	CASSLSSSTEAFF	TGTGCCAGCAGCTTAAGTTCTAGCACTGAAGCTTTCTTT
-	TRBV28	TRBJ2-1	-	CASSLRRAYNEQFF	TGTGCCAGCAGTTTAAGGCGGGCCTACAATGAGCAGTTCTTC
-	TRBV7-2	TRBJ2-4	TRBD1	CASSGRDRTTLAKNIQYF	TGTGCCAGCAGCGGACGGGACAGGACTACTTTAGCCAAAAACATTCAGTACTTC
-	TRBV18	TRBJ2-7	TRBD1	CASSPRRDSLYEQYF	TGTGCCAGCTCACCTCGCCGGGACAGCCTTTACGAGCAGTACTTC
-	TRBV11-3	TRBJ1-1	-	CASSLGLRNTEAFF	TGTGCCAGCAGCTTAGGACTACGTAACACTGAAGCTTTCTTT
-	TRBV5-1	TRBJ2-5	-	CASSLVLYQETQYF	TGCGCCAGCAGCCTGGTCCTTTACCAAGAGACCCAGTACTTC
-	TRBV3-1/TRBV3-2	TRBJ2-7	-	CASSSSSYEQYF	TGTGCCAGCAGTTCTAGCTCCTACGAGCAGTACTTC
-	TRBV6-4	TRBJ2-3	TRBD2	CASSDPQNPGTSGRAEDTQYF	TGTGCCAGCAGTGACCCCCAAAACCCCGGGACTAGCGGGAGGGCCGAAGATACGCAGTATTTT
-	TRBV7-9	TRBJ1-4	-	CASSLRQTYEKLFF	TGTGCCAGCAGCCTGCGACAGACTTATGAAAAACTGTTTTTT
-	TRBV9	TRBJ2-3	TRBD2	CASSPSSGRSDTQYF	TGTGCCAGCAGCCCTTCTAGCGGGAGGTCAGATACGCAGTATTTT
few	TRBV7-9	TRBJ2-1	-	CASSLGDEQFF	TGTGCCAGCAGCTTAGGCGATGAGCAGTTCTTC
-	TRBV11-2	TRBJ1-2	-	CASTDEYSGYTF	TGTGCCAGCACCGATGAATACTCTGGCTACACCTTC
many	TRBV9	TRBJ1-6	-	CASSVDVKAGSPLHF	TGTGCCAGCAGCGTAGATGTGAAAGCGGGTTCACCCCTCCACTTT